These 28 T cell receptor beta chains were all obtained from the same sample, sequenced in a study of early T cells in non-severe SARS-CoV-2 infection. TCRdb reprocessed the 5' RACE reads with MiXCR, giving one entry per CDR3 protein. The sample shows 30,000 to 35,000 distinct CDR3 sequences, roughly 5.1% of them seen only once. The sequenced sample consisted of whole blood. These receptors were obtained from an adult who was a healthcare worker with PCR-confirmed SARS-CoV-2 infection or an uninfected control (not recorded which).

As for this clonotype: It may be a read error: a sequence one base away is much more abundant. CDR3 DNA sequence: TGTGCCAGCAGTTTAATAGGCGGATCCTGCGAGCAGTACTTC. Translating gives CASSLIGGSCEQYF. The rearrangement uses TRBV27 and TRBJ2-7, with D uncertain. Per the germline V gene, CDR1 is MNHEY and CDR2 is SMNVEV (reference sequence). The CDR3 totals 14 residues.

The sample holds many counts of this clonotype. The V and J genes are TRBV6-1 and TRBJ1-1; D may be TRBD1 (5 bases). Germline-derived CDR1 and CDR2 are MNHNS and SASEGT. V was shortened by 3 bases and J by 7 bases, with 12 bases between the two germline ends. CDR3 length: 13 amino acids. The CDR3 nucleotides are TGTGCCAGCAGTGAGGTCCCGGGGGATGAAGCTTTCTTT. Its protein is CASSEVPGDEAFF.

Many counts were recorded for this clonotype. This chain connects TRBV10-3 to TRBJ2-1; the match to TRBD2 covers 13 bases. CDR3 length: 15 amino acids. Germline V gene sequence: CDR1 ENHRY, CDR2 SYGVKD. V was pared by 5 bases and J by 10 bases, with 8 bases of the junction left unmatched. CDR3: CAISITSGGDVEQFF. Written as DNA, the CDR3 is TGTGCCATCAGTATAACTAGCGGGGGGGATGTAGAGCAGTTCTTC.

This clonotype was seen only a few times. The chain recombines TRBV7-9 with TRBJ1-3; D not certain. CDR1 SEHNR and CDR2 FQNEAQ come from the germline V gene (reference sequence). V dropped 4 bases and J dropped 6 bases, with 10 bases sitting between them. This CDR3 is built from 13 residues. The CDR3 protein is CASSSSSLNTIYF. In nucleotides, the CDR3 is TGTGCCAGCAGCTCTTCAAGTCTAAACACCATATATTTT.

This clonotype was picked up many times. V and J are TRBV9 and TRBJ2-7, with a weak D call TRBD2 (7 bases). V was clipped by 4 bases and J by 5 bases, with 19 bases between them. The CDR3 has 15 amino acids. Germline lookup yields CDR1 SGDLS and CDR2 YYNGEE. This CDR3 reads CASSPRGAGFHEQYF. CDR3 bases: TGTGCCAGCAGCCCCCGGGGGGCCGGTTTCCACGAGCAGTACTTC.

This clonotype showed up just a few times. The genes are TRBV5-8 and TRBJ1-5, with D unclear. Germline V lookup: CDR1 SGHTS, CDR2 YDEGEE. V lost 1 base and J 1 base, leaving 3 bases between the germline ends. The CDR3 consists of 13 residues. The CDR3 DNA is TGTGCCAGCAGCTTGAGCAGCAATCAGCCCCAGCATTTT. It specifies CASSLSSNQPQHF. Based on the CDR3 plus reference TRBV5-8 and TRBJ1-5, the full variable domain is EAGVTQSPTHLIKTRGQQATLRCSPISGHTSVYWYQQALGLGLQFLLWYDEGEERNRGNFPPRFSGRQFPNYSSELNVNALELEDSALYLCASSLSSNQPQHFGDGTRLSIL.

This chain links TRBV2 with TRBJ2-3; TRBD1 matches at 7 bases. The J segment lost 0 bases and the V segment lost 6 bases, leaving 9 bases of the junction unmatched. The germline V gene encodes CDR1 SNHLY and CDR2 FYNNEI. This CDR3 spans 16 amino acids. In DNA, the CDR3 is TGTGCCAGCAGCTCCGGGACAGTCGGGAGCACAGATACGCAGTATTTT. It specifies CASSSGTVGSTDTQYF.

The V and J genes are TRBV27 and TRBJ2-7, with TRBD1 matching 10 bases. This CDR3 spans 13 amino acids. J lost 3 bases, V lost 8 bases, and 4 bases had no gene match. CDR1 and CDR2 (germline): MNHEY, SMNVEV (reference sequence). The CDR3 region is CASGTGVGYEQYF. DNA for the CDR3: TGTGCCAGCGGGACAGGGGTAGGCTACGAGCAGTACTTC.

This clonotype was detected many times. The rearrangement joins TRBV20-1 to TRBJ2-1; 8 bases fit TRBD2. CDR1 and CDR2 (germline): DFQATT, SNEGSKA (reference sequence). The CDR3 is 16 amino acids. Trimming cost V 3 bases and J 8 bases; bases outside gene matches: 15. CDR3 nucleotide sequence: TGCAGTGCTAGCCTCCCCGGGACTAGACCCCCTGATGAGCAGTTCTTC. It is translated as CSASLPGTRPPDEQFF.

V usage is TRBV28 and J usage is TRBJ1-5; D is ambiguous. The CDR3 loop spans 12 amino acids. CDR1 and CDR2 (germline): MDHEN, SYDVKM. Trimming removed 2 bases at V and 6 bases at J, with 5 bases between. The CDR3: CASSLRSQPQHF. DNA of the CDR3: TGTGCCAGCAGTTTACGGAGTCAGCCCCAGCATTTT.

The CDR3 sequence: CSARGTGSSYEQYF. CDR3 nucleotides: TGCAGTGCTAGAGGGACAGGGAGCTCCTACGAGCAGTACTTC. V usage is TRBV20-1 and J usage is TRBJ2-7; 8 nucleotides align to TRBD1. CDR1 and CDR2 (germline): DFQATT, SNEGSKA (reference sequence). V was pared by 1 base and J by 0 bases, with 2 bases of the junction left unmatched. This CDR3 region has 14 residues.

This clonotype has ten or more counts. The chain links TRBV3-1 to TRBJ1-1; TRBD1 aligns across 10 bases. This CDR3 has 16 residues. Germline V gene data show CDR1 as LGHDT and CDR2 as YNNKEL (reference sequence). The J segment lost 4 bases and the V segment lost 0 bases, leaving 5 bases of the junction unmatched. The CDR3 sequence is CASSQEPRTGGTEAFF. CDR3 nucleotide sequence: TGTGCCAGCAGCCAAGAACCAAGGACAGGGGGCACTGAAGCTTTCTTT.

This clonotype was seen repeatedly, ten times or more. The rearrangement links TRBV5-1 to TRBJ2-7; D may be TRBD1 (6 bases). Germline loops: CDR1 SGHRS, CDR2 YFSETQ. The CDR3 is 17 residues long. Deletions cut 0 bases from V and 0 bases from J, with 16 bases between. CDR3 DNA: TGCGCCAGCAGCTTGGGTTCCCAGGGGCCTTCCTCCTACGAGCAGTACTTC. This codes for CASSLGSQGPSSYEQYF.

This clonotype was counted ten times or more. CDR3 DNA sequence: TGTGCCAGCACCCCAGGGACAGCCACCTCCTATGGCTACACCTTC. It translates to CASTPGTATSYGYTF. The chain is built from TRBV6-1 and TRBJ1-2, with 7 bases that match TRBD1. The CDR3 is made up of 15 amino acids. The V segment lost 7 bases and the J segment 4 bases; nucleotides outside the gene matches: 12. In germline, CDR1 is MNHNS, CDR2 SASEGT.

This clonotype has at least ten counts. The chain combines TRBV7-2 with TRBJ1-4, with a possible D match to TRBD1 (6 bases). The V gene's germline CDR1 is SGHTA and CDR2 FQGNSA. CDR3 length: 17 residues. With 2 bases removed from V and 0 bases from J, the gap between germline ends came to 13 bases. The CDR3 region has the DNA TGTGCCAGCAGCTTACACCGCGACAGGCCAACTAATGAAAAACTGTTTTTT. Translated: CASSLHRDRPTNEKLFF.

This clonotype was detected ten times or more. The rearrangement joins TRBV5-1 to TRBJ2-5; D is uncertain. The V end lost 4 bases, the J end lost 3 bases, and 7 bases lay between the germline ends. In germline, CDR1 is SGHRS, CDR2 YFSETQ. The CDR3 length is 12 residues. The CDR3 DNA is TGCGCCAGCAGCCCAGAGAAAGAGACCCAGTACTTC. It specifies CASSPEKETQYF.

The table lists this clonotype with a few counts. This sequence joins TRBV9 and TRBJ1-1; tentatively, D is TRBD1 (5 bases). This CDR3 comprises 14 residues. Germline lookup yields CDR1 SGDLS and CDR2 YYNGEE. V lost 0 bases and J 4 bases, leaving 10 bases between the germline ends. The CDR3 DNA is TGTGCCAGCAGCGTAGTGTCTGGGGGCACTGAAGCTTTCTTT. Its translation is CASSVVSGGTEAFF.

This clonotype was counted many times. The rearrangement uses TRBV7-2 and TRBJ2-1, with 10 bases aligning to TRBD2. Germline V gene sequence: CDR1 SGHTA, CDR2 FQGNSA. V was clipped by 5 bases and J by 6 bases; unmatched bases: 7. The CDR3 runs to 15 residues. The CDR3 DNA reads as TGTGCCAGCAGCCTCAGCGGGGGGGCGTCCAATGAGCAGTTCTTC. This sequence encodes CASSLSGGASNEQFF.

There are many counts of this clonotype. This sequence joins TRBV25-1 and TRBJ2-5; D possibly corresponds to TRBD2 (6 bases). The CDR3 spans 14 residues. Per the germline V gene, CDR1 is MGHDK and CDR2 is SYGVNS. V lost 4 bases and J 5 bases, leaving 14 bases between the germline ends. The CDR3 reads CASSAGGTRETQYF. In DNA, the CDR3 is TGTGCCAGCAGTGCCGGGGGAACAAGGGAGACCCAGTACTTC.

This clonotype showed up many times. At one of its ends the junction is not consistent with the germline gene, which may arise from a read error. This chain joins TRBV6-5 and TRBJ2-7; 12 positions match TRBD1. The CDR3 runs to 13 residues. Germline values: CDR1 MNHEY, CDR2 SVGAGI. The DNA for the CDR3 is TGTGCCAGCAGTACCGGGACAGGGGGCAGGTCGGTCTTC. Translating it yields CASSTGTGGRSVF.

This clonotype came up many times. The rearrangement uses TRBV30 and TRBJ1-3; D unclear. CDR1 and CDR2 from the germline V gene are GTSNPN and SVGIG (reference sequence). Between the trimmed V and J ends, which lost 0 bases and 2 bases, there was a span of 8 bases. This CDR3 is 14 amino acids long. CDR3 in DNA: TGTGCCTGGAGTGTAGCAGCCACTGGAAACACCATATATTTT. Amino acid sequence: CAWSVAATGNTIYF.

This clonotype was counted at least ten times. The J gene is TRBJ2-6, the V gene TRBV6-5, with D possibly matching TRBD1 (6 bases). V lost 6 bases and J 0 bases, leaving 15 bases between the germline ends. This CDR3 region has 17 residues. Germline V gene lookup returns CDR1 MNHEY and CDR2 SVGAGI. CDR3 loop: CASRPTGTPSGANVLTF. In nucleotides, the CDR3 is TGTGCCAGCAGACCGACAGGCACTCCCTCTGGGGCCAACGTCCTGACTTTC.

At least ten counts were recorded for this clonotype. The chain combines TRBV29-1 with TRBJ2-5, with TRBD1 as a possible D gene (6 bases). The V gene's germline CDR1 is SQVTM and CDR2 ANQGSEA. V was pared by 4 bases and J by 5 bases, with 14 bases between. The CDR3 sequence is 13 residues long. The CDR3 nucleotides are TGCAGCGTTGCAACAGGGTCATGGGAGACCCAGTACTTC. Translating it yields CSVATGSWETQYF.

This clonotype was recorded at least ten times. The CDR3 region has the DNA TGTGCCAGCAGTTTTCCCCCCTCGGGGACGGGAGCCTACGAGCAGTACTTC. Protein product: CASSFPPSGTGAYEQYF. The chain combines TRBV28 with TRBJ2-7, with D possibly TRBD2 on 6 matching bases. CDR3 length equals 17 residues. Germline loops: CDR1 MDHEN, CDR2 SYDVKM. V lost 3 bases, J lost 2 bases, and 20 bases lay in between.

This clonotype was counted many times. V is TRBV11-2 and J is TRBJ1-1; 7 bases match TRBD1. The CDR3 has 13 amino acids. Germline CDR1 and CDR2: SGHAT and FQNNGV. The trim removed 5 bases at V and 3 bases at J, leaving 3 bases unmatched. The CDR3 nucleotides are TGTGCCAGCAGCCGCGGGACAGACACTGAAGCTTTCTTT. Amino acids: CASSRGTDTEAFF.

This clonotype was counted ten times or more. V is TRBV20-1 and J is TRBJ2-1; 9 nucleotides line up with TRBD2. The CDR3 loop spans 15 amino acids. The germline V gene encodes CDR1 DFQATT and CDR2 SNEGSKA (reference sequence). V lost 3 bases to trimming and J lost 9 bases; unmatched junction nucleotides: 12. CDR3 in amino acids: CSASGAVAGVVEQFF. CDR3 DNA sequence: TGCAGTGCTAGTGGGGCTGTAGCGGGAGTGGTTGAGCAGTTCTTC.

The sample holds many counts of this clonotype. This chain connects TRBV5-6 to TRBJ2-3, with D hard to call. Germline-derived CDR1 and CDR2 are SGHDT and YYEEEE. With 0 bases removed from V and 4 bases from J, the gap between germline ends came to 9 bases. CDR3 length: 14 residues. DNA of the CDR3: TGTGCCAGCAGCTTGGCCGCCTTACCAGATACGCAGTATTTT. Residues: CASSLAALPDTQYF.

This clonotype was counted between two and nine times. V gene TRBV3-1 combines with J gene TRBJ2-7; D gene unclear. The CDR3 length is 11 residues. Germline V gives CDR1 LGHDT, CDR2 YNNKEL (reference sequence). The V gene lost 10 bases and the J gene lost 6 bases, with 13 bases spanning the gap. The CDR3 reads CATTSATEQYF. The CDR3 coding sequence is TGTGCCACCACCTCGGCAACCGAGCAGTACTTC.